This T cell receptor beta chain was recorded in a study of blood T cells in healthy people across ages. Points from the study as a whole: Fewer expanded clones and more diversity marked long-lived versus aged donors. Across samples, TCR beta diversity tracked strongly with naive T cell percentage.

The CDR3 covers 15 residues. The V gene's germline CDR1 is SQVTM and CDR2 ANQGSEA. The V end lost 8 bases, the J end lost 4 bases, and 23 bases lay between the germline ends. For the second PCR, which ran for about 6 to 11 cycles, a sample-barcoded 5' primer and a J-beta primer mix were used. TCRdb used MiXCR to reprocess the 5' RACE reads, holding one entry per CDR3 protein. The table records hundreds of thousands of distinct CDR3 sequences, roughly 50% of them present only once. Those donating, healthy Caucasian individuals from Russia, were aged roughly 6 to 95. Each of the donors had about 9.9 milliliters of peripheral blood drawn into EDTA-treated Vacutainer tubes. About this clonotype itself: Its specificity is not known.

V usage is TRBV29-1 and J usage is TRBJ1-2; D gene ambiguous. The TCR was taken from a man aged 35 to 55 in good health. The sample was blood. The CDR3 here is CSPPRGGLTSYGYTF. The CDR3 nucleotides are TGCAGCCCCCCACGGGGAGGGTTGACTTCCTATGGCTACACCTTC.